These 17 T cell receptor beta chains were sequenced from one sample in a study of blood T cell repertoires in COVID-19. Method: immunoSEQ multiplex PCR; TCRdb's copy keeps in-frame clones and lacks some. The sample has 200,000 to 250,000 clones, about 81% seen once; the top ten hold roughly 5.1%. Sequencing input: peripheral blood. The receptors originated from a woman aged 65 to 85 with COVID-19, enrolled during active disease.

This clone was observed many times. V gene TRBV2 combines with J gene TRBJ2-7; 9 bases agree with TRBD2. V dropped 1 base and J dropped 4; count of bases not matched to a gene: 14. The CDR3 loop spans 18 amino acids. CDR1 is SNHLY and CDR2 is FYNNEI in the germline V gene. Here the CDR3 DNA reads TGTGCCAGCAGTGAAGACTTGGCGGGAGGGCTGAAATTGTACGAGCAGTACTTC. Protein: CASSEDLAGGLKLYEQYF.

This chain uses TRBV19 with TRBJ1-2; TRBD1 is a possible D gene (5 bases). Trimming cost V 5 bases and J 4 bases, with 11 bases left between them. Germline V gene data show CDR1 as LNHDA and CDR2 as SQIVND (reference sequence). The CDR3 is 13 amino acids. The CDR3 sequence is CASSVQGVYGYTF. In DNA form, the CDR3 reads TGTGCCAGTAGTGTTCAGGGCGTCTATGGCTACACCTTC.

The V call is TRBV7-8, the J call TRBJ1-1; D remains ambiguous. This CDR3 spans 12 amino acids. V was trimmed by 2 bases and J by 7 bases, leaving 8 bases between them. CDR1 and CDR2 (germline): SGHVS, FQNEAQ. In DNA form, the CDR3 reads TGTGCCAGCAGCTTAAACGGGTATGAAGCTTTCTTT. It translates to CASSLNGYEAFF.

The gene calls are TRBV15 and TRBJ1-2, with TRBD1 identical over 7 bases. CDR1 LNHNV and CDR2 YYDKDF come from the germline V gene (reference sequence). With V trimmed by 5 bases and J by 4 bases, 16 bases remained unmatched. This CDR3 is built from 17 residues. Here the CDR3 reads CATSGTDRAQTPYGYTF. The CDR3 nucleotides are TGTGCCACCAGCGGAACTGACAGGGCCCAAACCCCCTATGGCTACACCTTC.

The V gene is TRBV12-3 or TRBV12-4, the J gene TRBJ2-5; weak D call: TRBD2 (5 bases). Trimming left V 7 bases short and J 5 bases short, with 14 bases between. The CDR3 is made up of 13 amino acids. In DNA, the CDR3 is TGTGCCAGCACCCGGGATGTCGGGGAGACCCAGTACTTC. Translated, it gives CASTRDVGETQYF.

CDR3 DNA: TGTGCCAGTAGTACGCAACCCCGGCGAAATGGGGGGGAGACCCAGTACTTC. Its translation is CASSTQPRRNGGETQYF. The chain couples TRBV19 to TRBJ2-5, with D possibly matching TRBD2 (6 bases). Trimming took 4 bases from V and 5 from J, leaving 23 bases between them. The CDR3 extends over 17 amino acids. Germline V gives CDR1 LNHDA, CDR2 SQIVND (reference sequence).

V usage is TRBV19 and J usage is TRBJ2-2; D unclear. The CDR3 covers 14 residues. The germline V and J ends were trimmed by 7 bases and 6 bases, with 15 bases remaining between them. Germline V CDR1 and CDR2: LNHDA, SQIVND (reference sequence). The CDR3 bases are TGTGCCAGTACTCTTTCTCGGGTTTCCGGGGAGCTGTTTTTT. Translation: CASTLSRVSGELFF.

The chain joins TRBV29-1 to TRBJ2-7; 7 bases align to TRBD1. Per the germline V gene, CDR1 is SQVTM and CDR2 is ANQGSEA. The CDR3 loop spans 12 amino acids. With V trimmed by 6 bases and J by 7 bases, 9 bases remained unmatched. CDR3 coding DNA: TGCAGCGTGAACCGGGACAGTCGGGAGCAGTACTTC. This translates into CSVNRDSREQYF.

This rearrangement joins TRBV29-1 to TRBJ2-7, with 9 bases matching TRBD1. Germline assignment: CDR1 SQVTM and CDR2 ANQGSEA. There are 14 residues in the CDR3. V gave up 7 bases and J gave up 6 bases; unmatched junction bases: 13. CDR3 loop: CSADTGTGHFEQYF. The CDR3 region has the DNA TGCAGCGCCGATACCGGGACAGGGCATTTCGAGCAGTACTTC.

Only one count was recorded for this clone. The V gene is TRBV19, the J gene TRBJ1-1, with TRBD1 identical over 11 bases. The length of the CDR3 is 16 residues. Germline CDR1 LNHDA, CDR2 SQIVND (reference sequence). V lost 4 bases and J lost 3; bases outside the gene matches: 7. CDR3 sequence reads: CASSSPDRGRDTEAFF. The CDR3 region has the DNA TGTGCCAGTAGTAGTCCGGACAGGGGGCGAGACACTGAAGCTTTCTTT.

CDR3 nucleotides: TGTGCCAGCAGGTCCGGGACTAGCGGGATTGGTGAGCAGTTCTTC. Its protein product is CASRSGTSGIGEQFF. V and J are TRBV2 and TRBJ2-1, with TRBD2 identical over 13 bases. Germline V lookup: CDR1 SNHLY, CDR2 FYNNEI. This CDR3 is built from 15 residues. V was clipped by 6 bases and J by 9 bases; unmatched bases: 8.

The gene calls are TRBV15 and TRBJ2-6; D not resolved. Trimming removed 8 bases at V and 3 bases at J, with 11 bases between. The CDR3 sequence is 14 residues long. Germline V lookup: CDR1 LNHNV, CDR2 YYDKDF (reference sequence). CDR3 in DNA: TGTGCCACCGGCCCGGGTGGTGGGGCCAACGTCCTGACTTTC. The encoded protein is CATGPGGGANVLTF. The full variable domain, rest sourced from reference TRBV15 and TRBJ2-6, is DAMVIQNPRYQVTQFGKPVTLSCSQTLNHNVMYWYQQKSSQAPKLLFHYYDKDFNNEADTPDNFQSRRPNTSFCFLDIRSPGLGDTAMYLCATGPGGGANVLTFGAGSRLTVL.

The chain is built from TRBV6-6 and TRBJ1-2, with D perhaps TRBD1 (5 bases). Trimming left V 4 bases short and J 10 bases short, with 16 bases between. Germline CDR1 is MNHNY and CDR2 is SVGAGI (reference sequence). The CDR3 sequence is 13 residues long. The CDR3 loop reads CASSSQGTEAYTF. The CDR3 DNA follows: TGTGCCAGCAGTTCTCAGGGAACCGAGGCCTACACCTTC.

In its sample, this clone was seen a few times. J is TRBJ1-3 and V is TRBV11-2; the D gene is possibly TRBD1 (5 bases). The germline V gene has CDR1 SGHAT and CDR2 FQNNGV. The ends were cut back, 6 bases at V and 0 bases at J, with 15 bases in the middle. The CDR3 consists of 16 residues. CDR3 sequence reads: CASRRSYRSSGNTIYF. Here the CDR3 DNA reads TGTGCCAGCAGGCGCTCTTACAGGAGCTCTGGAAACACCATATATTTT.

The chain uses TRBV18 and TRBJ1-1, with unresolved D. Germline V gene sequence: CDR1 KGHSH, CDR2 LQKENI. The CDR3 length is 13 residues. The V end was cut by 3 bases, the J end by 11 bases, with 16 bases between. In nucleotides, the CDR3 is TGTGCCAGCTCACCGGTATTTGGCGCGGATGCTTTCTTT. Translation: CASSPVFGADAFF.

The rearrangement uses TRBV24-1 and TRBJ1-1, with 9 positions matching TRBD1. Germline-derived CDR1 and CDR2 are KGHDR and SFDVKD. V lost 4 bases, J lost 5 bases, and 10 bases stayed unmatched. The CDR3 consists of 16 residues. CDR3 loop: CATSDSGTGTKTEAFF. Here the CDR3 DNA reads TGTGCCACCAGTGACTCCGGGACAGGGACGAAGACTGAAGCTTTCTTT.

The genes are TRBV5-1 and TRBJ1-2; 7 bases map to TRBD1. Germline trimming cut 0 bases from V and 4 bases from J; bases unmatched to any gene: 6. The CDR3 consists of 15 residues. Germline lookup yields CDR1 SGHRS and CDR2 YFSETQ. CDR3 DNA: TGCGCCAGCAGCTTGGAGGGGGCCCGTGGCTATGGCTACACCTTC. Amino acid sequence: CASSLEGARGYGYTF.